The 9 T cell receptor beta chains below come from one sample, sequenced in a study of blood T cell repertoires in COVID-19. Generated by immunoSEQ multiplex PCR, the TCRdb table keeps only in-frame clones and is missing some. The sample includes a few hundred thousand clones, roughly 80% of them seen just once. Sequencing was performed on peripheral blood. These receptors originate from a woman in her seventies with acute or convalescent COVID-19.

This clone was counted a single time. The CDR3 region is CASSLMGSIYGYTF. CDR3 nucleotides: TGTGCCAGCAGCTTAATGGGCTCCATCTATGGCTACACCTTC. The chain carries TRBV11-2 and TRBJ1-2; no reliable D call. This CDR3 comprises 14 residues. V gave up 2 bases and J gave up 4 bases, with 11 bases separating them. Germline values: CDR1 SGHAT, CDR2 FQNNGV.

The V call is TRBV3-1 (or the pseudogene TRBV3-2), the J call TRBJ1-2; D may be TRBD1 (6 bases). V lost 0 bases, J lost 4 bases, and 12 bases lay in between. This CDR3 region has 15 residues. Germline V CDR1 and CDR2: LGHDT, YNNKEL (reference sequence). Here the CDR3 DNA reads TGTGCCAGCAGCCAAGAGGGGGCGGGTATCTATGGCTACACCTTC. Translating it yields CASSQEGAGIYGYTF.

V and J are TRBV10-1 and TRBJ2-1, with D perhaps TRBD2 (6 bases). Germline values: CDR1 WNHNN, CDR2 SYGVQD (reference sequence). V lost 6 bases and J 5 bases, leaving 14 bases between the germline ends. This CDR3 region has 14 residues. CDR3 residues: CASSAMGRNNEQFF. CDR3 nucleotides: TGCGCCAGCAGCGCCATGGGGAGGAACAATGAGCAGTTCTTC.

Regarding this clone: The sample carries other DNA sequences with the same CDR3. The chain joins TRBV6-5 to TRBJ2-2, with D possibly being TRBD2 (6 bases). Trimming stripped 0 bases from V and 6 bases from J, with 8 bases between. CDR1 and CDR2 from the germline V gene are MNHEY and SVGAGI. This CDR3 is built from 14 residues. The CDR3 is CASSYSGGAGELFF. The CDR3 DNA follows: TGTGCCAGCAGTTACTCCGGAGGGGCCGGGGAGCTGTTTTTT.

This rearrangement joins TRBV6-5 to TRBJ2-2; D might be TRBD1 (6 bases). CDR3 length: 15 amino acids. Germline assignment: CDR1 MNHEY and CDR2 SVGAGI. V was cut by 2 bases and J by 4 bases, with 11 bases left in between. In DNA, the CDR3 is TGTGCCAGCAGTTACGGGGGCCATGGCACCGGGGAGCTGTTTTTT. Its translation is CASSYGGHGTGELFF.

The V gene is TRBV2, the J gene TRBJ1-5; no reliable D call. This CDR3 has 15 amino acids. Germline V lookup: CDR1 SNHLY, CDR2 FYNNEI. With 3 bases removed from V and 0 bases from J, the gap between germline ends came to 9 bases. The CDR3 sequence: CASSELGGSNQPQHF. The CDR3 DNA follows: TGTGCCAGCAGTGAGTTGGGAGGTAGCAATCAGCCCCAGCATTTT.

This clone has a handful of counts. The chain uses TRBV6-1 and TRBJ1-2; D unresolved. The CDR3 length is 14 residues. V lost 2 bases, J lost 4 bases, and 11 bases lay in between. The germline V gene has CDR1 MNHNS and CDR2 SASEGT. CDR3 DNA: TGTGCCAGCAGTGAAAGCGTAGGTTCCTATGGCTACACCTTC. Protein product: CASSESVGSYGYTF.

J is TRBJ2-7 and V is TRBV9, with 7 bases lining up with TRBD2. The CDR3 has 15 residues. J gave up 4 bases and V 0 bases, and 7 bases lay outside the gene matches. Looked up from germline, CDR1 is SGDLS and CDR2 is YYNGEE. The CDR3, as DNA: TGTGCCAGCAGCGTAGCTAGCGGATCATTTTACGAGCAGTACTTC. It specifies CASSVASGSFYEQYF.

This clone appeared a single time. The chain combines TRBV2 with TRBJ2-3; 8 nucleotides align to TRBD2. The germline CDR1 and CDR2 sequences are SNHLY and FYNNEI. CDR3 size: 15 residues. Germline trimming cut 5 bases from V and 0 bases from J; bases unmatched to any gene: 4. The chain's CDR3 is CASSLAGASTDTQYF. CDR3 coding DNA: TGTGCCAGCAGTCTAGCGGGTGCTAGCACAGATACGCAGTATTTT.